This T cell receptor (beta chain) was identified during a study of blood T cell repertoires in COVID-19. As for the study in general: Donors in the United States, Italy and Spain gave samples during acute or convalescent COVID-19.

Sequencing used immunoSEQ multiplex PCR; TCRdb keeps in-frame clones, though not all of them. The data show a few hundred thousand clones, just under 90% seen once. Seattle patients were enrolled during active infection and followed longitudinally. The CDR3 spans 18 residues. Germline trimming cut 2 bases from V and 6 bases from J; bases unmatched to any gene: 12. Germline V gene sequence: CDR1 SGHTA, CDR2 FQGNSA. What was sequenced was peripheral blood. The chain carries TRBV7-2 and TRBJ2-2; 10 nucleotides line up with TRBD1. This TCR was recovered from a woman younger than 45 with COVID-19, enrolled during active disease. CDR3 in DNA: TGTGCCAGCAGCTTAAATGCCGGGACAGGGGTTCTCGCCGGGGAGCTGTTTTTT. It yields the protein CASSLNAGTGVLAGELFF.